These T cell receptor beta chains were read from a single sample in a study of a mutant IDH1 vaccine in newly diagnosed glioma. Profiling relied on immunoSEQ multiplex PCR, and the TCRdb table lists in-frame clones only, not all of them. The table has over 45,000 clones, about 91% seen once; the top ten hold roughly 2.5%. The source was PBMCs, collected from a glioma patient treated with radiotherapy, temozolomide or both. These TCRs come from a man aged 50 or older with glioma. The CDR3 runs from the conserved cysteine through the conserved F or W. The D gene is left open where the match is weak. Clone size appears in some rows only: once, few, many, or a class for an expanded clone.

d_gene	v_gene	j_gene	abundance	CDR3nt	CDR3aa
-	TRBV7-7	TRBJ2-2	-	TGTGCTAGCAGCTTGGGGCCCAACCCCGCCGGGGAGCTGTTTTTT	CASSLGPNPAGELFF
TRBD2	TRBV7-2	TRBJ2-2	-	TGTGCCAGCAGCCCCTTAGCGGGAGGGCCCGGGGAGCTGTTTTTT	CASSPLAGGPGELFF
TRBD1	TRBV6-5	TRBJ1-3	-	TGTGCCAGCAGTGGGGGACAGAGCTCTGGAAACACCATATATTTT	CASSGGQSSGNTIYF
TRBD1	TRBV7-8	TRBJ1-4	-	TGTGCCAGCAGCCCGCGGACAGGGGATGAAAAACTGTTTTTT	CASSPRTGDEKLFF
TRBD1	TRBV27	TRBJ2-1	-	TGTGCCAGCAGTTTTAACAGGGGACGGAATGAGCAGTTCTTC	CASSFNRGRNEQFF
-	TRBV7-2	TRBJ2-5	-	TGTGCCAGCAGCTTAGCCGCGGGGGCGGAGACCCAGTACTTC	CASSLAAGAETQYF
-	TRBV6-5	TRBJ1-6	-	TGTGCCAGCAGCTTGGGAACAGGTGTTAATTCACCCCTCCACTTT	CASSLGTGVNSPLHF
TRBD2	TRBV7-9	TRBJ2-1	-	TGTGCCAGCAGCACGACTAGCGGGAGGTACAATGAGCAGTTCTTC	CASSTTSGRYNEQFF
-	TRBV9	TRBJ2-1	-	TGTGCCAGCAGCGCGGGGGTGGGATACGGGTACAATGAGCAGTTCTTC	CASSAGVGYGYNEQFF
-	TRBV19	TRBJ1-5	-	TGTGCCAGTAGTATCGGGGGCAGCAGTCAGCCCCAGCATTTT	CASSIGGSSQPQHF
-	TRBV2	TRBJ2-7	-	TGTGCCAGCAGTGCCGGACGGGCCTACGAGCAGTACTTC	CASSAGRAYEQYF
-	TRBV27	TRBJ2-7	-	TGTGCCACCCGGGGGTTAAGCTCCTACGAGCAGTACTTC	CATRGLSSYEQYF
-	TRBV30	TRBJ1-3	-	TGTGCCTGGAGTCCGAGCGGACTGACAAGTGGATATTTT	CAWSPSGLTSGYF
-	TRBV5-5	TRBJ2-4	-	TGTGCCAGCAGCTTGGAAGGGACGACAGCCAAAAACATTCAGTACTTC	CASSLEGTTAKNIQYF
-	TRBV5-1	TRBJ1-1	-	TGCGCCAGCAGCCCGGGATACCTCACAGGAACCACTGAAGCTTTCTTT	CASSPGYLTGTTEAFF
-	TRBV10-1	TRBJ1-4	-	TGCGCCAGCAGTGACGGGGGACAAACTAATGAAAAACTGTTTTTT	CASSDGGQTNEKLFF
-	TRBV5-1	TRBJ1-4	-	TGCGCCAGCAGCCCCCCCGGGGCAGAAAATGAAAAACTGTTTTTT	CASSPPGAENEKLFF
-	TRBV7-9	TRBJ2-7	-	TGTGCCAGCAGCCTAAGCGGCAGTACCTACGAGCAGTACTTC	CASSLSGSTYEQYF
TRBD1	TRBV7-9	TRBJ1-5	once	TGTGCCAGCAGCCAGGGCACAGGGGGCTCACAGCCCCAGCATTTT	CASSQGTGGSQPQHF
-	TRBV5-6	TRBJ1-2	once	TGTGCCAGCAGCTTGTATGGGGGGGACTATGGCTACACCTTC	CASSLYGGDYGYTF
-	TRBV12-2	TRBJ1-4	-	TGTGCAAGTCGCTTACCGGCCAGGCTCTTGGCGGAAAAACTGTTTTTT	CASRLPARLLAEKLFF
-	TRBV19	TRBJ2-7	-	TGTGCCAGTAGTACCTCCGGGACACCCTACGAGCAGTACTTC	CASSTSGTPYEQYF
-	TRBV14	TRBJ2-5	-	TGTGCCAGCAGCCCCCGGCGGGCCCAGTACTTC	CASSPRRAQYF
-	TRBV5-1	TRBJ2-1	-	TGCGCCAGCAGCTTGGGACAGGGCAGCGGGGAGCAGTTCTTC	CASSLGQGSGEQFF
TRBD1	TRBV5-6	TRBJ1-1	-	TGTGCCAGCAGCGGACAGGCCACCCAAAGGGCTTTCTTT	CASSGQATQRAFF
-	TRBV15	TRBJ2-7	once	TGTGTCACCAGCAGAGATCCCGAAGGTTACGAGCAGTACTTC	CVTSRDPEGYEQYF
-	TRBV9	TRBJ2-6	-	TGTGCCAGCAGCGTAGCTGGCAGGATACGCTCTGGGGCCAACGTCCTGACTTTC	CASSVAGRIRSGANVLTF